The sequence of this T cell receptor beta chain was determined in a study of CD8 T cells in ankylosing spondylitis. Each CDR3 protein gets one entry after TCRdb re-called the 5' RACE reads with MiXCR. The table shows some 290,000 distinct CDR3 sequences, with roughly 20% occurring only once. CDR3 length: 15 residues. Per germline, CDR1 LGHNA and CDR2 YNFKEQ. Trimming removed 0 bases from V and 3 bases from J, with 10 bases in between. This clonotype was counted a few times. The antigen is undetermined. Study outcomes and limitations: The disease-linked clones had a CD8+ phenotype and low blood frequencies. Prior literature has documented some motif variants in synovial fluid and blood from reactive arthritis.

The chain has TRBV4-2 and TRBJ2-3; TRBD2 is a possible D gene (6 bases). What was sequenced was blood, either unsorted or a sorted T cell fraction (not recorded which). This sequence originates from a male donor with ankylosing spondylitis or in good health (not recorded which). The DNA for the CDR3 is TGTGCCAGCAGCCAAGAGGTGGGGGGAACAGATACGCAGTATTTT. Encoded protein: CASSQEVGGTDTQYF.